This entry concerns a single T cell receptor beta chain. The entry originates in a study of control samples from healthy donors and cancer patients. The assay was immunoSEQ multiplex PCR, and TCRdb's table has in-frame clones only and misses some. Among 200,000 or so clones listed, roughly nine tenths were seen once. CDR1 is SQVTM, CDR2 ANQGSEA, per germline. Trimming took 4 bases from V and 0 from J, leaving 9 bases between them. The CDR3 is 14 residues long. The chain is built from TRBV29-1 and TRBJ2-2; D gene uncertain. This sequence originates from a man aged 25-40 years in good health. The sequenced material came from blood. CDR3 sequence reads: CSVASFANTGELFF. The CDR3 coding sequence is TGCAGCGTTGCGAGCTTCGCGAACACCGGGGAGCTGTTTTTT.